These 2 T cell receptor beta chains were all obtained from the same sample, sequenced in a study of cytomegalovirus exposure and HLA in healthy donors. 13 Jbeta primers and 60 Vbeta primers were used for the PCR. The protocol was immunoSEQ multiplex PCR, while the TCRdb copy is restricted to in-frame clones and leaves out a portion. The sample shows roughly 54,000 clones, around three quarters of them seen only once. Source material: PBMCs. The source is a woman in her sixties or seventies in good health and CMV-seropositive.

The chain uses TRBV27 and TRBJ2-5; D is perhaps TRBD2 (6 bases). The better agreement between TRBJ2-7 and the DNA end casts doubt on the J call. CDR3 size: 16 residues. CDR1 MNHEY and CDR2 SMNVEV come from the germline V gene (reference sequence). The CDR3 DNA reads as TGTGCCAGCAGTTTAGCCGGGAGCGGATCCTCCTACGAGCAGTACTTC. Translating gives CASSLAGSGSSYEQYF.

This clone was counted between two and nine times. J is TRBJ2-7 and V is TRBV4-3, with 7 bases identical to TRBD1. Unmatched junction bases numbered 4, after V lost 5 bases and J lost 0 bases. CDR3 length: 14 residues. The germline V gene has CDR1 LGHNA and CDR2 YSLEER. As DNA, the CDR3 is TGCGCCAGCAGCTGGACAGGATTCTCCTACGAGCAGTACTTC. Its protein product is CASSWTGFSYEQYF.